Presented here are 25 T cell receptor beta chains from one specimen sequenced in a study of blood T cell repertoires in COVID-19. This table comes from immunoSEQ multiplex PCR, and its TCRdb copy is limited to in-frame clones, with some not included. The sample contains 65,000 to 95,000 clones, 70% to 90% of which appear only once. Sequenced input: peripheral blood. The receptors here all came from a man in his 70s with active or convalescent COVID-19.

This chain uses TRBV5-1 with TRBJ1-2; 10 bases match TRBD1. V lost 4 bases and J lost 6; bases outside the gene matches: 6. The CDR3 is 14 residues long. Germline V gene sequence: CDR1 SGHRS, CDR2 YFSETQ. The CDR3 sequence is CASSTGQGIHGYTF. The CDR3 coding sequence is TGCGCCAGCAGCACGGGACAGGGGATACATGGCTACACCTTC. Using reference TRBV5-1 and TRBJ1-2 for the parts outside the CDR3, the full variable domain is KAGVTQTPRYLIKTRGQQVTLSCSPISGHRSVSWYQQTPGQGLQFLFEYFSETQRNKGNFPGRFSGRQFSNSRSEMNVSTLELGDSALYLCASSTGQGIHGYTFGSGTRLTVV.

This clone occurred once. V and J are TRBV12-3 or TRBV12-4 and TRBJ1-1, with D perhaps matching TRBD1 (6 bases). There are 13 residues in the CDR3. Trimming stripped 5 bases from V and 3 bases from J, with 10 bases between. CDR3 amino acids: CASSRGADTEAFF. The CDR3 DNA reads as TGTGCCAGCAGTCGGGGGGCGGACACTGAAGCTTTCTTT.

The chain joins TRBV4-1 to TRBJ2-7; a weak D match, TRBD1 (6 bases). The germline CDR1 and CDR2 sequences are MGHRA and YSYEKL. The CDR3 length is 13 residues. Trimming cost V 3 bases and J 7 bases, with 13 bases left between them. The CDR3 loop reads CASSHQGSGEQYF. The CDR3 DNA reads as TGCGCCAGCAGCCATCAGGGGTCGGGGGAGCAGTACTTC.

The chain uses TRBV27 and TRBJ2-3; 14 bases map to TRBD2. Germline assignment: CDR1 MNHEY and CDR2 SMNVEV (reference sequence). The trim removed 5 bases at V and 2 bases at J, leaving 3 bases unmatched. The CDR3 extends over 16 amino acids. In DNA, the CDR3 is TGTGCCAGCAGTCCGACTAGCGGGGGGGACACAGATACGCAGTATTTT. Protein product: CASSPTSGGDTDTQYF.

CDR3 sequence reads: CASSLYPESSYSNQPQHF. For the CDR3, the DNA is TGTGCCAGCAGTTTATATCCCGAGTCTTCTTATAGCAATCAGCCCCAGCATTTT. This chain uses TRBV28 with TRBJ1-5; D not resolved. With 1 base removed from V and 0 bases from J, the gap between germline ends came to 16 bases. The CDR3 is 18 amino acids. Germline V gene lookup returns CDR1 MDHEN and CDR2 SYDVKM.

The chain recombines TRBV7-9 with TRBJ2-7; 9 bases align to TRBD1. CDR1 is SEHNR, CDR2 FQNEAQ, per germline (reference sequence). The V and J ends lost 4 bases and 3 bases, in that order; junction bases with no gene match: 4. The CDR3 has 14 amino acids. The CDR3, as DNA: TGTGCCAGCAGCTATACAGGGGGCGGCTACGAGCAGTACTTC. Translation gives CASSYTGGGYEQYF.

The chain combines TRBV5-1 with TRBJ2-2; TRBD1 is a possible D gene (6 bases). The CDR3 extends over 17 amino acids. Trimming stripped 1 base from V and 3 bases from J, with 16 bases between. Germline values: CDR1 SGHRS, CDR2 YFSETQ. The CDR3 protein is CASSLLSQGTYTGELFF. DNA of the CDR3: TGCGCCAGCAGCTTGTTGTCGCAGGGGACCTACACCGGGGAGCTGTTTTTT.

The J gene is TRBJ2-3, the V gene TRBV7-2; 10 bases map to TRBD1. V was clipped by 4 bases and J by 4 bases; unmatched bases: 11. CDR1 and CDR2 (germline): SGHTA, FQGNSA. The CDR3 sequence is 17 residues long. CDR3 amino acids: CASSYNPWDRGPDTQYF. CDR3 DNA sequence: TGTGCCAGCAGCTACAACCCCTGGGACAGGGGACCAGATACGCAGTATTTT.

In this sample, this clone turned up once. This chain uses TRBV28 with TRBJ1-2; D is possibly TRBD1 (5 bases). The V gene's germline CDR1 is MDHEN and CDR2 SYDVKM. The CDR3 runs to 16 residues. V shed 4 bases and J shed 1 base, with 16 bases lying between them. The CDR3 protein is CASSWGVSGNNYGYTF. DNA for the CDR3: TGTGCCAGCAGTTGGGGGGTGTCAGGGAATAACTATGGCTACACCTTC.

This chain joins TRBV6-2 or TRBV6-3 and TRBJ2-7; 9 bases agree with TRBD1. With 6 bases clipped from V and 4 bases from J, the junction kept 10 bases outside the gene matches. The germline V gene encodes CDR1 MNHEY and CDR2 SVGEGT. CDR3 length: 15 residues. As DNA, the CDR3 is TGTGCCAGCAGCCCTACACCGGACAGGGGTTACGAGCAGTACTTC. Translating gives CASSPTPDRGYEQYF.

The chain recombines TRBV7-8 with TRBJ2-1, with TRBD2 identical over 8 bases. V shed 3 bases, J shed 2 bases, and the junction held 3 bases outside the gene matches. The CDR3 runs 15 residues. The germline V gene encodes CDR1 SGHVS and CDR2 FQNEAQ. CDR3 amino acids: CASSFSGGAYNEQFF. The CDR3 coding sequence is TGTGCCAGCAGCTTTTCGGGGGGGGCCTACAATGAGCAGTTCTTC.

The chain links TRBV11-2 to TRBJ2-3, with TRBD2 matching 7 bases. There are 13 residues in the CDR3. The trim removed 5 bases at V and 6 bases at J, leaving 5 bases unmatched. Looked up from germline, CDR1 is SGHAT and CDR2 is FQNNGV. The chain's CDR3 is CASSEGTMDTQYF. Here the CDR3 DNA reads TGTGCCAGCAGCGAGGGGACTATGGATACGCAGTATTTT.

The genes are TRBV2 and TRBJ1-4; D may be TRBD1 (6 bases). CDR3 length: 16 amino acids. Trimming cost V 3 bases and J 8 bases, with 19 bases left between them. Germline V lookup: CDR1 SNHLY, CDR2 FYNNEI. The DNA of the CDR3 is TGTGCCAGCAGTGATGGGGGCTGGGGGTTGGAGGAAAAACTGTTTTTT. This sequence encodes CASSDGGWGLEEKLFF.

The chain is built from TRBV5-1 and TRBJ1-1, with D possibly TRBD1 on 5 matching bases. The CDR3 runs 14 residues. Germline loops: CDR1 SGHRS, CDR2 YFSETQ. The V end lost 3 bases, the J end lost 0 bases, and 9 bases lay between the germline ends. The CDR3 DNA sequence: TGCGCCAGCAGCTCACAGGTCATGAACACTGAAGCTTTCTTT. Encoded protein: CASSSQVMNTEAFF.

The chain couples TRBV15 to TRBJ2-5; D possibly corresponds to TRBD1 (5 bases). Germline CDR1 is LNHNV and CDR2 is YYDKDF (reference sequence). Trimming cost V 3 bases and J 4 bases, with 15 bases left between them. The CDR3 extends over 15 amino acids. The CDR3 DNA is TGTGCCACCAGCAGCAGTTTCAGGGAAGTAGAGACCCAGTACTTC. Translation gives CATSSSFREVETQYF.

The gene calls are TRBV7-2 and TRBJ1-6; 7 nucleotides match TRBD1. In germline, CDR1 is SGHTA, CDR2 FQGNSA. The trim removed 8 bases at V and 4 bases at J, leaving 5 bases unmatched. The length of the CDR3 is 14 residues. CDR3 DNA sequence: TGTGCCAGCTCGGGACAGATTTATAATTCACCCCTCCACTTT. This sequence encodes CASSGQIYNSPLHF.

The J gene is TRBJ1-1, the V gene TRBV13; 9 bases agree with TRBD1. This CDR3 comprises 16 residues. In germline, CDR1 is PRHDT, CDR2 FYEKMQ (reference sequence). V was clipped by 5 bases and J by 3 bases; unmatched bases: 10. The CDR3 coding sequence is TGTGCCAGCAGCCCCCGGACAGGGGATAGGTACACTGAAGCTTTCTTT. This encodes CASSPRTGDRYTEAFF.

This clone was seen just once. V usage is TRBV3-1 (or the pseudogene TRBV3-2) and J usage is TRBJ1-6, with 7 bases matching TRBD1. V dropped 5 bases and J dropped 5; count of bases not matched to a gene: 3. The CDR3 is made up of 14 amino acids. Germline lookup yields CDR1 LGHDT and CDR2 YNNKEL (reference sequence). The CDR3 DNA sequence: TGTGCCAGCAGCTTCGGGACAGATAATTCACCCCTCCACTTT. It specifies CASSFGTDNSPLHF.

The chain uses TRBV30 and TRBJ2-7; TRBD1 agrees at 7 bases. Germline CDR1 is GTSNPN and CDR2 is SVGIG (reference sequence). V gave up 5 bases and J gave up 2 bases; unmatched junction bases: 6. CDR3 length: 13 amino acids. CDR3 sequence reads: CAWGDRSTYEQYF. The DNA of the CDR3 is TGTGCCTGGGGGGACAGATCAACCTACGAGCAGTACTTC.

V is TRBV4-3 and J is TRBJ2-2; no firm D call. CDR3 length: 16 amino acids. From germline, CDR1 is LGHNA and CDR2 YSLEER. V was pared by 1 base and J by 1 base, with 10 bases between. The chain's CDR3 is CASSQGLRENTGELFF. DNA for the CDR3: TGCGCCAGCAGCCAAGGTTTGCGAGAGAACACCGGGGAGCTGTTTTTT.

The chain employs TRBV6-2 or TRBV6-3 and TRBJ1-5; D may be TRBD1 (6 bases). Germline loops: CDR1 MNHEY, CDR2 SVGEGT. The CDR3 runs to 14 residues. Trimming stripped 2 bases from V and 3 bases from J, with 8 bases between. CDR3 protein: CASSYTGFNQPQHF. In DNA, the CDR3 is TGTGCCAGCAGTTACACAGGGTTCAATCAGCCCCAGCATTTT.

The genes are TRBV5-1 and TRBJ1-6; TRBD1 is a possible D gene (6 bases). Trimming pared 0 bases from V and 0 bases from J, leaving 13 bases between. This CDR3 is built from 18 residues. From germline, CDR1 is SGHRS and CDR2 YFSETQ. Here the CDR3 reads CASSLVTGSASYNSPLHF. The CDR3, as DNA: TGCGCCAGCAGCTTGGTTACAGGGTCGGCCTCCTATAATTCACCCCTCCACTTT.

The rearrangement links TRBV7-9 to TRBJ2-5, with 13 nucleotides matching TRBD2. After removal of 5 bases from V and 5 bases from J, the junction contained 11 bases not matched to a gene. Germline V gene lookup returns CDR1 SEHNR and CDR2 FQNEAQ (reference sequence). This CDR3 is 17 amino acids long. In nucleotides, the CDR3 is TGTGCCAGCAGCAAGGGCGCGACTAGCGGGGGGACGGAGACCCAGTACTTC. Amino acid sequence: CASSKGATSGGTETQYF.

CDR3 in DNA: TGTGCCAGCAGTTCGGAAGAGGAATCACCCCTCCACTTT. This gives the protein CASSSEEESPLHF. This rearrangement joins TRBV12-3 or TRBV12-4 to TRBJ1-6; D ambiguous. Trimming took off 4 bases at V and 10 bases at J, with 11 bases between the two ends. The CDR3 is 13 residues long.

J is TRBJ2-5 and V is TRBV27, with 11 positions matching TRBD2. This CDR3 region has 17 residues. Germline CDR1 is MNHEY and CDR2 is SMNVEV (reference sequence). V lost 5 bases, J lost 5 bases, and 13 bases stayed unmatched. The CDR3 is CASSPRSSGGAVETQYF. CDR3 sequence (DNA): TGTGCCAGCAGTCCCAGGAGTAGCGGGGGGGCCGTGGAGACCCAGTACTTC.